The 21 T cell receptor beta chains reported below all come from one sample, sequenced in a study of Ad26.COV2.S vaccination and SARS-CoV-2 variants. This table comes from immunoSEQ multiplex PCR, and its TCRdb copy is limited to in-frame clones, with some not included. The sample holds about 400,000 clones; around nine tenths are singletons and the top ten take approximately 4%. Documented treatment: approximately 18 received Ad26.COV2.S at low or high dose, single or two shots; about 5 received placebo; per-sample allocation not given. Day 63 after the first vaccine or placebo injection was the time point for sampling. The sequences come from peripheral blood, collected in a trial of Ad26.COV2.S vaccine versus placebo. The receptors stem from a person aged 18-60 years who received the Ad26.COV2.S COVID-19 vaccine or a placebo.

This clone was picked up one time. This sequence may be a read error, since a much larger clone differs from it by one base. The V and J genes are TRBV7-7 and TRBJ2-7; 8 bases map to TRBD1. Trimming at V came to 1 base and at J to 4 bases, leaving 3 bases not matched to a gene. The CDR3 is 14 amino acids. CDR1 SSHAT and CDR2 FNYEAQ come from the germline V gene (reference sequence). CDR3 coding DNA: TGTGCCAGCAGCTTAGGAGACAGGGGATACGAGCAGTACTTC. Protein product: CASSLGDRGYEQYF.

The chain combines TRBV4-1 with TRBJ2-3; TRBD2 is a possible D gene (6 bases). This CDR3 is built from 16 residues. Germline loops: CDR1 MGHRA, CDR2 YSYEKL. With 3 bases removed from V and 3 bases from J, the gap between germline ends came to 16 bases. The CDR3 region is CASSQFQGGQTDTQYF. In DNA form, the CDR3 reads TGCGCCAGCAGCCAGTTTCAGGGAGGTCAGACAGATACGCAGTATTTT.

The J gene is TRBJ2-5, the V gene TRBV5-1; D may match TRBD1 or TRBD2 (5 bases each). The CDR3 covers 14 residues. Germline V gene lookup returns CDR1 SGHRS and CDR2 YFSETQ. V was cut by 5 bases and J by 1 base, with 12 bases left in between. The CDR3 region is CASSTSGTQETQYF. As DNA, the CDR3 is TGCGCCAGCAGTACCTCAGGGACCCAAGAGACCCAGTACTTC.

The rearrangement links TRBV3-1 (or the pseudogene TRBV3-2) to TRBJ2-5, with D tentatively TRBD2 (5 bases). CDR1 and CDR2 from the germline V gene are LGHDT and YNNKEL (reference sequence). This CDR3 is built from 13 residues. V lost 4 bases and J 2 bases, leaving 8 bases between the germline ends. Written as DNA, the CDR3 is TGTGCCAGCAGCCCGGACTGGCAAGAGACCCAGTACTTC. The encoded protein is CASSPDWQETQYF.

The genes are TRBV9 and TRBJ2-7; D is tentatively TRBD1 or TRBD2 (5 bases each). Germline V gene sequence: CDR1 SGDLS, CDR2 YYNGEE. The CDR3 consists of 12 residues. V lost 4 bases to trimming and J lost 5 bases, with 10 bases between them. This CDR3 is CASSSGRHEQYF. CDR3 DNA sequence: TGTGCCAGCAGCTCGGGACGCCACGAGCAGTACTTC.

The genes are TRBV20-1 and TRBJ2-3; 11 nucleotides agree with TRBD2. The junction had 3 bases not matched to a gene; V was cut back by 3 bases and J by 4 bases. The CDR3 contains 14 residues. The germline V gene has CDR1 DFQATT and CDR2 SNEGSKA (reference sequence). CDR3 sequence reads: CSASSGGVPDTQYF. CDR3 bases: TGCAGTGCTAGTAGCGGGGGGGTCCCAGATACGCAGTATTTT.

The V and J genes are TRBV19 and TRBJ2-1; D possibly corresponds to TRBD1 (7 bases). CDR1 is LNHDA, CDR2 SQIVND, per germline (reference sequence). The V end lost 0 bases, the J end lost 0 bases, and 18 bases lay between the germline ends. CDR3 length: 19 amino acids. CDR3 coding DNA: TGTGCCAGTAGTATAGATCGCGGGGACAGACCGAGCTCCTACAATGAGCAGTTCTTC. Amino acid sequence: CASSIDRGDRPSSYNEQFF.

This chain uses TRBV11-2 with TRBJ2-3, with 8 bases that match TRBD2. Germline lookup yields CDR1 SGHAT and CDR2 FQNNGV. Germline trimming cut 7 bases from V and 2 bases from J; bases unmatched to any gene: 5. This CDR3 is built from 14 residues. CDR3 sequence reads: CASKFGGATDTQYF. The CDR3 DNA is TGTGCCAGCAAATTCGGGGGGGCCACAGATACGCAGTATTTT.

The gene calls are TRBV14 and TRBJ2-3, with no clear D. Germline loops: CDR1 SGHDN, CDR2 FVKESK. V was shortened by 1 base and J by 2 bases, with 10 bases between the two germline ends. CDR3 size: 15 residues. The CDR3 DNA reads TGTGCCAGCAGCCAAGCCCGAGTAAACACAGATACGCAGTATTTT. Translating it yields CASSQARVNTDTQYF.

As for this clone: Other DNA sequences of this sample code for an identical CDR3. The chain combines TRBV2 with TRBJ2-7, with D uncertain. This CDR3 has 11 amino acids. The V gene lost 6 bases and the J gene lost 0 bases, with 3 bases spanning the gap. The germline V gene has CDR1 SNHLY and CDR2 FYNNEI. This chain's CDR3 is CASRDSYEQYF. In DNA form, the CDR3 reads TGTGCCAGCAGAGACTCCTACGAGCAGTACTTC. The full variable domain, completed using reference TRBV2 and TRBJ2-7, is EPEVTQTPSHQVTQMGQEVILRCVPISNHLYFYWYRQILGQKVEFLVSFYNNEISEKSEIFDDQFSVERPDGSNFTLKIRSTKLEDSAMYFCASRDSYEQYFGPGTRLTVT.

A remark on this clone: Within the sample, other DNA sequences also encode this same CDR3. The chain carries TRBV3-1 (or the pseudogene TRBV3-2) and TRBJ1-1, with D unresolved. Deletions cut 1 base from V and 3 bases from J, with 6 bases between. This CDR3 has 13 residues. In germline, CDR1 is LGHDT, CDR2 YNNKEL (reference sequence). CDR3 sequence reads: CASSQVLDTEAFF. CDR3 bases: TGTGCCAGCAGCCAAGTGTTGGACACTGAAGCTTTCTTT.

The J gene is TRBJ2-1, the V gene TRBV13, with D possibly called TRBD1 or TRBD2 (6 bases each). Looked up from germline, CDR1 is PRHDT and CDR2 is FYEKMQ (reference sequence). The CDR3 totals 14 residues. Trimming shortened V by 0 bases and J by 8 bases, and 11 bases separated the two germline ends. CDR3 in amino acids: CASSLGRRGDEQFF. CDR3 nucleotide sequence: TGTGCCAGCAGCTTAGGTCGGAGGGGGGATGAGCAGTTCTTC.

The chain couples TRBV6-5 to TRBJ1-2; 7 nucleotides agree with TRBD1. Trimming removed 6 bases from V and 1 base from J; junction bases left unmatched: 5. Germline values: CDR1 MNHEY, CDR2 SVGAGI. This CDR3 contains 14 residues. The CDR3 bases are TGTGCCAGCAGCCGGGGACAGTTTAACTATGGCTACACCTTC. This translates into CASSRGQFNYGYTF.

The chain joins TRBV9 to TRBJ1-1; D call uncertain. CDR1 and CDR2 (germline): SGDLS, YYNGEE. This CDR3 contains 12 residues. Trimming removed 3 bases at V and 7 bases at J, with 10 bases between. CDR3 bases: TGTGCCAGCAGCGCTTACGATGGTGAAGCTTTCTTT. Protein sequence: CASSAYDGEAFF. The variable domain in full, completed from reference TRBV9 and TRBJ1-1, reads DSGVTQTPKHLITATGQRVTLRCSPRSGDLSVYWYQQSLDQGLQFLIQYYNGEERAKGNILERFSAQQFPDLHSELNLSSLELGDSALYFCASSAYDGEAFFGQGTRLTVV.

This chain uses TRBV7-2 with TRBJ2-7, with 7 bases identical to TRBD1. Looked up from germline, CDR1 is SGHTA and CDR2 is FQGNSA. The CDR3 covers 15 residues. Germline trimming cut 4 bases from V and 3 bases from J; bases unmatched to any gene: 9. The CDR3 DNA is TGTGCCAGCAGCTCGGCCGGGACAGCTGACTACGAGCAGTACTTC. It encodes CASSSAGTADYEQYF.

This rearrangement joins TRBV5-1 to TRBJ2-7; D is possibly TRBD1 or TRBD2 (5 bases each). This CDR3 is 16 amino acids long. V lost 4 bases to trimming and J lost 5 bases, with 22 bases between them. Germline CDR1 reads SGHRS; CDR2 reads YFSETQ. The CDR3 sequence is CASSAQAVAGINEQYF. As DNA, the CDR3 is TGCGCCAGCAGCGCGCAAGCGGTGGCAGGGATAAACGAGCAGTACTTC.

The chain joins TRBV19 to TRBJ1-2; TRBD1 might be the D (6 bases). The CDR3 extends over 16 amino acids. Trimming took off 4 bases at V and 4 bases at J, with 19 bases between the two ends. The germline V gene encodes CDR1 LNHDA and CDR2 SQIVND (reference sequence). The CDR3 is CASSTEQGGGVYGYTF. DNA for the CDR3: TGTGCCAGTAGTACGGAACAGGGAGGGGGAGTCTATGGCTACACCTTC.

V gene TRBV7-9 combines with J gene TRBJ1-4; 8 nucleotides line up with TRBD1. Germline assignment: CDR1 SEHNR and CDR2 FQNEAQ (reference sequence). The V segment lost 2 bases and the J segment 7 bases; nucleotides outside the gene matches: 15. This CDR3 contains 18 residues. The CDR3 region is CASSLPFPLQGDPEKLFF. The CDR3 coding sequence is TGTGCCAGCAGCTTACCATTTCCCCTACAGGGGGACCCTGAAAAACTGTTTTTT.

The genes are TRBV16 and TRBJ2-3, with D perhaps matching TRBD1 or TRBD2 (5 bases each). The CDR3 contains 16 residues. Looked up from germline, CDR1 is KGHSY and CDR2 is FQNENV. The germline V and J ends were trimmed by 0 bases and 0 bases, with 10 bases remaining between them. Written as DNA, the CDR3 is TGTGCCAGCAGCCAATCGGGGGATTCTAGCACAGATACGCAGTATTTT. This translates into CASSQSGDSSTDTQYF.

The chain joins TRBV9 to TRBJ2-2; D uncertain. The CDR3 covers 14 residues. Trimming stripped 4 bases from V and 5 bases from J, with 12 bases between. Germline CDR1 and CDR2: SGDLS and YYNGEE. The CDR3 coding sequence is TGTGCCAGCAGCCCCTTCCGCGGAACCGGGGAGCTGTTTTTT. Its protein is CASSPFRGTGELFF.

This clone was seen only a few times. The chain recombines TRBV18 with TRBJ1-4, with D tentatively TRBD1 (6 bases). The V and J ends lost 2 bases and 6 bases respectively, with 16 bases between them. Germline loops: CDR1 KGHSH, CDR2 LQKENI. The CDR3 runs 16 residues. The CDR3 is CASSPNFGGRDEKLFF. In DNA form, the CDR3 reads TGTGCCAGCTCACCAAATTTCGGGGGGCGTGATGAAAAACTGTTTTTT.